These T cell receptor beta chains were read from a single sample in a study of OX40 agonist ivuxolimab in advanced cancers. Produced via immunoSEQ multiplex PCR; TCRdb's table is partial and in-frame only. The sample lists 99,000 or so clones; 91% were seen once. The source material was CD4+ or CD8+ T cells sorted from blood, sampled in a trial of the OX40 agonist ivuxolimab. The receptors here all came from an adult with an advanced solid tumor such as melanoma, head and neck, liver or kidney cancer. CDR3s leave out the opening cysteine and the closing phenylalanine or tryptophan. The D gene is left open where the match is weak.

CDR3	D	J	V
ASSRDYGYT	-	TRBJ1-2	TRBV28
ASSLLATDTQY	-	TRBJ2-3	TRBV5-1
ASKGGDTEAF	-	TRBJ1-1	TRBV28
ATKQNTEAF	-	TRBJ1-1	TRBV6-5
ASSFNGGGQTNEQF	TRBD2	TRBJ2-1	TRBV7-2
AIGQGRNIQY	TRBD1	TRBJ2-4	TRBV2
ASSQETQY	-	TRBJ2-5	TRBV11-2
ASSLGTPPYEQY	-	TRBJ2-7	TRBV5-1
ASSSVRGGIRETQY	TRBD1	TRBJ2-5	TRBV7-2
ASSKTTSGTNEQF	TRBD2	TRBJ2-1	TRBV5-1
ASNLDRGPMFYGPLAGYEQY	-	TRBJ2-7	TRBV21-1